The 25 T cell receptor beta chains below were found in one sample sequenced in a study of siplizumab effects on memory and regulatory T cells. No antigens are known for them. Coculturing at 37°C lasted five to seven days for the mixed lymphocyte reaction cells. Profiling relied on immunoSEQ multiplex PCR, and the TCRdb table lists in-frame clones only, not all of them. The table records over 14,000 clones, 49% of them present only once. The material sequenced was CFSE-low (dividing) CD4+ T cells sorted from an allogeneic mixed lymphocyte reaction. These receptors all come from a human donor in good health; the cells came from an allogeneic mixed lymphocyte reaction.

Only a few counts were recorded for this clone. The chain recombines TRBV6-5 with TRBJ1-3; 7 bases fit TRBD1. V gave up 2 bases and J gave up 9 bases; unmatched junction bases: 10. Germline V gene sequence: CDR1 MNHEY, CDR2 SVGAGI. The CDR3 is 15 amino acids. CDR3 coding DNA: TGTGCCAGCAGTTACAGGAACAGGGGACGTGGCACCATATATTTT. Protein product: CASSYRNRGRGTIYF.

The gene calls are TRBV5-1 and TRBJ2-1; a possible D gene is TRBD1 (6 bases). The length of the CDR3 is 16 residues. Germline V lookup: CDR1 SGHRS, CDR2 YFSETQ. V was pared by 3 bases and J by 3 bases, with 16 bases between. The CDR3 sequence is CASSWRSGASYNEQFF. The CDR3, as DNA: TGCGCCAGCAGCTGGAGGTCAGGGGCCAGCTACAATGAGCAGTTCTTC.

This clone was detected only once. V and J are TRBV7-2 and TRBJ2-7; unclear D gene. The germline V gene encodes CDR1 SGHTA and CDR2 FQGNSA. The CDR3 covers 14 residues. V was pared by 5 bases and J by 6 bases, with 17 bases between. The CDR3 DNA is TGTGCCAGCAGCGTAACTCAGGCCGGGCTCGAGCAGTACTTC. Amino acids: CASSVTQAGLEQYF. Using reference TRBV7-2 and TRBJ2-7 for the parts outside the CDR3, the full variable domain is GAGVSQSPSNKVTEKGKDVELRCDPISGHTALYWYRQSLGQGLEFLIYFQGNSAPDKSGLPSDRFSAERTGGSVSTLTIQRTQQEDSAVYLCASSVTQAGLEQYFGPGTRLTVT.

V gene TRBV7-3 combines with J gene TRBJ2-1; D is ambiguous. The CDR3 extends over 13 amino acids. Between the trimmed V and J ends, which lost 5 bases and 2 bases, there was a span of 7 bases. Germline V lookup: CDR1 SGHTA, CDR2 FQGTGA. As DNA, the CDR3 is TGTGCCAGCAGCCTCCATGCCTACAATGAGCAGTTCTTC. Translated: CASSLHAYNEQFF.

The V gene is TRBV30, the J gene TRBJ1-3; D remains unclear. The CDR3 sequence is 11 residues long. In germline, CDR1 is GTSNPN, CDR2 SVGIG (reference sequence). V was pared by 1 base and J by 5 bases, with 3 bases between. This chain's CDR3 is CAWSDRNTIYF. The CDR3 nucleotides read TGTGCCTGGAGTGATAGAAACACCATATATTTT.

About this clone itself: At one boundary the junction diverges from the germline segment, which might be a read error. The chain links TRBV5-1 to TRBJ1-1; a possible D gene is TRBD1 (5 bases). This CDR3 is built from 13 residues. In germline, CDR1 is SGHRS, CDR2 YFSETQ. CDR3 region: CASSLDAQGEPFF. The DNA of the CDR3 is TGCGCCAGCAGCTTGGACGCGCAGGGTGAACCTTTCTTT.

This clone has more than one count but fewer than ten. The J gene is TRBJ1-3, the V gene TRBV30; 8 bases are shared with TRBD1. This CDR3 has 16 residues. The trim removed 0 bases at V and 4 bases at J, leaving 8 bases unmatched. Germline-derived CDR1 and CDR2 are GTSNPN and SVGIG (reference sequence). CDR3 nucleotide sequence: TGTGCCTGGAGTGTTGGTGGCAGGGGGCGCGGAAACACCATATATTTT. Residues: CAWSVGGRGRGNTIYF.

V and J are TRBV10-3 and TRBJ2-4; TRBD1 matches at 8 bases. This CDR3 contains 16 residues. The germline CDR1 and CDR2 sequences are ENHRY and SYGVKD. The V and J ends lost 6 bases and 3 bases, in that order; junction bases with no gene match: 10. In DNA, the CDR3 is TGTGCCATCAGGGCACACGGACAGGGTGGCAAAAACATTCAGTACTTC. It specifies CAIRAHGQGGKNIQYF.

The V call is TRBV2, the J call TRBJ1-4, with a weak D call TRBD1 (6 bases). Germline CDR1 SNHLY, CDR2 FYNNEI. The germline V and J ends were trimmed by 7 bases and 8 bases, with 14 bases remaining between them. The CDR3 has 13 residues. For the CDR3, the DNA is TGTGCCAGCAACAGGGTTAGGGGGGAAAAACTGTTTTTT. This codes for CASNRVRGEKLFF.

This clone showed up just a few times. This chain's CDR3 is CASSLDPGIDSPLHF. The DNA for the CDR3 is TGCGCCAGCAGCTTGGATCCGGGAATCGATTCACCCCTCCACTTT. This chain connects TRBV5-1 to TRBJ1-6; unclear D gene. The CDR3 consists of 15 residues. The germline CDR1 and CDR2 sequences are SGHRS and YFSETQ. Between the trimmed V and J ends, which lost 0 bases and 8 bases, there was a span of 12 bases.

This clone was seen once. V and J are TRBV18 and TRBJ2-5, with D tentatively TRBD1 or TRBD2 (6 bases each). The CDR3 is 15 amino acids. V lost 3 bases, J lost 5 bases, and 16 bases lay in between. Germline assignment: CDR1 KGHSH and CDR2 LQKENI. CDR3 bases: TGTGCCAGCTCACCCGCTAGGGGGGTCGGGGAGACCCAGTACTTC. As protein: CASSPARGVGETQYF. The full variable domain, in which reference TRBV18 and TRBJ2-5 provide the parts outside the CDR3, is NAGVMQNPRHLVRRRGQEARLRCSPMKGHSHVYWYRQLPEEGLKFMVYLQKENIIDESGMPKERFSAEFPKEGPSILRIQQVVRGDSAAYFCASSPARGVGETQYFGPGTRLLVL.

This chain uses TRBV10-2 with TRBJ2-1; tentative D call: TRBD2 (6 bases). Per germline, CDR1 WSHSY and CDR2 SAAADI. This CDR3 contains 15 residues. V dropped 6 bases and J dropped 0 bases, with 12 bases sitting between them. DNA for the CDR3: TGCGCCAGCAGGAAGGCGGGGAGCTCCTACAATGAGCAGTTCTTC. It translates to CASRKAGSSYNEQFF.

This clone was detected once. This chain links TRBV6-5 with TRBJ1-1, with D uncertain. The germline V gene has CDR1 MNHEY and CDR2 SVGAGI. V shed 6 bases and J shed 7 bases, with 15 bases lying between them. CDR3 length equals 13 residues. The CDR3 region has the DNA TGTGCCAGCAGAGGGAGACCGTCGAGTGAAGCTTTCTTT. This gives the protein CASRGRPSSEAFF.

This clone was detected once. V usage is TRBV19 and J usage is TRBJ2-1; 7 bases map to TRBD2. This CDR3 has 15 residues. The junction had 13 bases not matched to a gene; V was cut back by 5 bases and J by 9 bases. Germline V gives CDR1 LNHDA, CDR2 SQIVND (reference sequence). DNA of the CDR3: TGTGCCAGTAGTCCGTCGGGCGGGAGCCCCCCTGAGCAGTTCTTC. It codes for CASSPSGGSPPEQFF.

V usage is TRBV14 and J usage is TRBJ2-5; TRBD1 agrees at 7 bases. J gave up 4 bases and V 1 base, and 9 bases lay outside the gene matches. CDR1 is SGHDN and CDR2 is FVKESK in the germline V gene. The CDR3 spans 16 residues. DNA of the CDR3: TGTGCCAGCAGCCAAGGTGGACAGGCCCGAAGAGAGACCCAGTACTTC. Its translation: CASSQGGQARRETQYF. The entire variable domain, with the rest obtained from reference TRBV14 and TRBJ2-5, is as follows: EAGVTQFPSHSVIEKGQTVTLRCDPISGHDNLYWYRRVMGKEIKFLLHFVKESKQDESGMPNNRFLAERTGGTYSTLKVQPAELEDSGVYFCASSQGGQARRETQYFGPGTRLLVL.

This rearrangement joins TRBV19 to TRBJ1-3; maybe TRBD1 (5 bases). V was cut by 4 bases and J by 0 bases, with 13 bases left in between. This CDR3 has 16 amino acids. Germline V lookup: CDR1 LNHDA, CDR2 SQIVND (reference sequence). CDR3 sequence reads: CASSTGGVLSGNTIYF. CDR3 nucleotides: TGTGCCAGTAGTACTGGGGGGGTCCTCTCTGGAAACACCATATATTTT.

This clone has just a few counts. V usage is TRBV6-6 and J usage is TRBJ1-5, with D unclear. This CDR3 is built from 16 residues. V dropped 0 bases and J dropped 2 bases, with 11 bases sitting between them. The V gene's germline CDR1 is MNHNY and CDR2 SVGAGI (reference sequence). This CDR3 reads CASSYSLRVGNQPQHF. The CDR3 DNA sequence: TGTGCCAGCAGTTACTCTTTAAGGGTTGGCAATCAGCCCCAGCATTTT.

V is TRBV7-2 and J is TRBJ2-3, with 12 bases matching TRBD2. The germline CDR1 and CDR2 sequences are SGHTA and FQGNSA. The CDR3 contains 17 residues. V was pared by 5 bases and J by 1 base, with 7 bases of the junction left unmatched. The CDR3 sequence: CASSVSSGRGGTDTQYF. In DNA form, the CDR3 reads TGTGCCAGCAGCGTATCTAGCGGGAGGGGGGGCACAGATACGCAGTATTTT.

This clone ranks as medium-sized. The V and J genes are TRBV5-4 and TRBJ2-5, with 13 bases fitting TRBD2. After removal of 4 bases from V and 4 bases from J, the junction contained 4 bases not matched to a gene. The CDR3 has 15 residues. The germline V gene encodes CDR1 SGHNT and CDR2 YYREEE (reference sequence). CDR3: CASSLTSGRRETQYF. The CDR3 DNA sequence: TGTGCCAGCAGCCTGACTAGCGGGAGGCGAGAGACCCAGTACTTC.

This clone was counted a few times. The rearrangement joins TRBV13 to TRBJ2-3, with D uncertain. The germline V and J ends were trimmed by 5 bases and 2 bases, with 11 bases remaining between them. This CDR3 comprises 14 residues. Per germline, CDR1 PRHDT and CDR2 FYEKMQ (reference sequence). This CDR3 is CASSPRPSTDTQYF. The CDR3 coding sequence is TGTGCCAGCAGCCCGCGGCCCTCCACAGATACGCAGTATTTT.

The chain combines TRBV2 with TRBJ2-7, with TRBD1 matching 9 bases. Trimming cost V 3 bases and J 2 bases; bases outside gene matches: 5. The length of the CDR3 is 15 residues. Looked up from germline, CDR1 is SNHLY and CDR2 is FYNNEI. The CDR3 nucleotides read TGTGCCAGCAGTGAGAGGACAGGGGTAGCCTACGAGCAGTACTTC. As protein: CASSERTGVAYEQYF.

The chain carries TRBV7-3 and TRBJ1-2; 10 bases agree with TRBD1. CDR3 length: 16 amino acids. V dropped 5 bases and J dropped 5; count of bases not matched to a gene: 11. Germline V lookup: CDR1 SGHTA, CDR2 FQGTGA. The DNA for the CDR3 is TGTGCCAGCAGCCCCGGTAGACAGGGGGCCTCGTATGGCTACACCTTC. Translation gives CASSPGRQGASYGYTF. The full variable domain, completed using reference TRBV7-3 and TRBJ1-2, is GAGVSQTPSNKVTEKGKYVELRCDPISGHTALYWYRQSLGQGPEFLIYFQGTGAADDSGLPNDRFFAVRPEGSVSTLKIQRTERGDSAVYLCASSPGRQGASYGYTFGSGTRLTVV.

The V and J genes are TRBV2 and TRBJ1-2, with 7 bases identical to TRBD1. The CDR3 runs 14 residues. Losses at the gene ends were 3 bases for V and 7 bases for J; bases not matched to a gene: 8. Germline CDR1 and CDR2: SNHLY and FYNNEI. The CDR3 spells CASSEENRGGGYTF. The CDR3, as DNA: TGTGCCAGCAGTGAGGAGAACAGGGGTGGTGGCTACACCTTC.

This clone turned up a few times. The CDR3 spells CASSPRDNTEAFF. The CDR3 region has the DNA TGTGCCAGCTCACCCCGGGACAACACTGAAGCTTTCTTT. The rearrangement links TRBV18 to TRBJ1-1, with D perhaps matching TRBD1 (5 bases). Germline CDR1 and CDR2: KGHSH and LQKENI. V was shortened by 3 bases and J by 2 bases, with 7 bases between the two germline ends. The CDR3 length is 13 residues.

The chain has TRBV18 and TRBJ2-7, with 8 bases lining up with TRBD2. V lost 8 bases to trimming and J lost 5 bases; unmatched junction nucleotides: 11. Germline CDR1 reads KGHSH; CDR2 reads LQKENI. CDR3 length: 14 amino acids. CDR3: CASHKSGSRNEQYF. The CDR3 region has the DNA TGTGCCAGCCACAAAAGCGGGAGTCGCAACGAGCAGTACTTC. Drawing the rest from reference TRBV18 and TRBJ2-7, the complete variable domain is NAGVMQNPRHLVRRRGQEARLRCSPMKGHSHVYWYRQLPEEGLKFMVYLQKENIIDESGMPKERFSAEFPKEGPSILRIQQVVRGDSAAYFCASHKSGSRNEQYFGPGTRLTVT.